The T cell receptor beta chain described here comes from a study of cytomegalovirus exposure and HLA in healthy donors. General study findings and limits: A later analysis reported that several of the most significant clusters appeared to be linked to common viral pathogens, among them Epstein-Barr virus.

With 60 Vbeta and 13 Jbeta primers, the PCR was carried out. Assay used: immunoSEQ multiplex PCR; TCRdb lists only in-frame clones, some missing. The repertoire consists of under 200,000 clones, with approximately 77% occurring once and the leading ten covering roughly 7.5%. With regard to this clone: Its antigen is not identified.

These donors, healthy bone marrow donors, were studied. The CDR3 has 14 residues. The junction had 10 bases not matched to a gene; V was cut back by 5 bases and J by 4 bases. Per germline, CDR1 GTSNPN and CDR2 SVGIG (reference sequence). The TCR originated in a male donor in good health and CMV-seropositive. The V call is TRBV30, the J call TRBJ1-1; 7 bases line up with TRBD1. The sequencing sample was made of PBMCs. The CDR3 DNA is TGTGCCTGGGAAAAAGGGGGCATAAGCACTGAAGCTTTCTTT. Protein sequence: CAWEKGGISTEAFF.